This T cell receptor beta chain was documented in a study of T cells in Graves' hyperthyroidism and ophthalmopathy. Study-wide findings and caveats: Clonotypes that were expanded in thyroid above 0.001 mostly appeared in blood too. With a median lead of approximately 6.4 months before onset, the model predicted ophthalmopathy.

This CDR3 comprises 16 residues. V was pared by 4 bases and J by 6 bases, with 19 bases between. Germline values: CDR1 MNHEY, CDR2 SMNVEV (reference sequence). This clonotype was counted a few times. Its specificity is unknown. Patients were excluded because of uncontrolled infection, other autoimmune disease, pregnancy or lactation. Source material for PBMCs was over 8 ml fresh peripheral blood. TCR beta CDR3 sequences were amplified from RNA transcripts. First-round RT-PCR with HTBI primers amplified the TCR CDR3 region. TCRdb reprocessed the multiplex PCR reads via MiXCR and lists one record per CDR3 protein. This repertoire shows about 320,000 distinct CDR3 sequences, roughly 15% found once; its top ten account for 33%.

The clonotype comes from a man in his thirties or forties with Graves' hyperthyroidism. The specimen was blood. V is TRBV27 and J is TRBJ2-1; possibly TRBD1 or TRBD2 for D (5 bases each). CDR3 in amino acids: CASSSLLGTPLNEQFF. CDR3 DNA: TGTGCCAGCAGTTCCCTCTTGGGGACGCCTCTCAATGAGCAGTTCTTC.